The clone carrying this TCR beta chain was seen only a few times. What it binds is unknown. These data originate in a study of blood T cells in healthy people across ages. PBMCs numbering at least 6 million were isolated per sample. Study outcomes and limitations: Researchers judged that diversity estimates from one million T cells fell short of true values. It was the long-lived donors that had more naive CD4+ cells and higher diversity than aged donors.

It was with a sample-barcoded 5' primer and a J-beta primer mix that a second PCR of roughly 7 to 12 cycles was run. Tags on each cDNA molecule came from a template-switch adaptor with 12 random nucleotides. MiXCR, run by TCRdb on the 5' RACE reads, gives a single entry per CDR3 protein. This table holds 800,000 to 1,000,000 distinct CDR3 sequences, around 49% found once. V lost 2 bases to trimming and J lost 6 bases, with 11 bases between them. CDR1 and CDR2 (germline): SGHAT, FQNNGV. The CDR3 is 13 residues long. The TCR sequence derives from a man aged 25-45 years in good health. The sample consisted of blood. The chain links TRBV11-2 to TRBJ2-7; D might be TRBD2 (6 bases). In DNA form, the CDR3 reads TGTGCCAGCAGCTTAAGTACTAGCTCCGAGCAGTACTTC. Its translation is CASSLSTSSEQYF.